A selection of T cell receptor beta chains follows, all from one sample in a study of T cells after yellow fever vaccination. TCRdb re-analysed the 5' RACE reads in MiXCR, keeping a single row per CDR3 protein. Found here are a few hundred thousand distinct CDR3 sequences, approximately 4% of them singletons; the top ten hold around 23%. The material was PBMCs, obtained 5 days after the yellow fever booster vaccination. Receptors were obtained from a young man who received the YFV17D yellow fever vaccine. The conserved cysteine and the conserved F or W are not part of the CDR3 here. Fields, in order: CDR3 length, J gene, V gene, CDR3 protein.

>16|TRBJ2-7|TRBV5-1
ASSFLGGGRASSYEQY
>13|TRBJ1-1|TRBV4-3
ASSLGQGAVTEAF
>14|TRBJ2-2|TRBV5-1
ASSQDLAWNTGELF
>9|TRBJ2-1|TRBV7-3
ASSQGGEQF
>11|TRBJ1-1|TRBV7-8
ASSLRDTTEAF
>12|TRBJ2-5|TRBV9
ASSVTGGVETQY
>10|TRBJ1-6|TRBV28
ASYGENSPLH
>10|TRBJ2-1|TRBV7-9
ASSLGLAEQF
>12|TRBJ1-3|TRBV6-5
ASQPLSSGNTIY
>11|TRBJ2-1|TRBV6-2/TRBV6-3
ASSPDRGHEQF
>13|TRBJ1-1|TRBV5-1
ASSLEPGGDTEAF
>12|TRBJ1-2|TRBV7-6
ASSRGPLDYGYT
>15|TRBJ2-3|TRBV3-1
ASSQGLGHTGTDTQY
>11|TRBJ2-3|TRBV6-4
ASSEGVGDTQY
>11|TRBJ1-2|TRBV20-1
SARASVNYGYT
>13|TRBJ2-1|TRBV20-1
SASLRQAQWNEQF
>16|TRBJ1-4|TRBV18
ASSPRFGQGATNEKLF
>11|TRBJ1-2|TRBV29-1
SVAKVDGYGYT
>12|TRBJ2-1|TRBV2
ASRSGASYNEQF
>12|TRBJ2-5|TRBV6-5
ASGLGLREETQY
>10|TRBJ1-2|TRBV20-1
SASDRGFGYT
>14|TRBJ2-7|TRBV6-5
ASSYSVAGGTYEQY
>10|TRBJ2-7|TRBV20-1
SARGRAYEQY
>15|TRBJ2-6|TRBV7-9
ASSHLAGGAGANVLT
>13|TRBJ1-1|TRBV4-3
ASSQGRARNTEAF
>14|TRBJ2-5|TRBV5-1
ASSLASGGYQETQY
>13|TRBJ1-3|TRBV15
ATRKEGRGIDTIY
>14|TRBJ2-7|TRBV11-2
ASSPAAAADAPEQY
>12|TRBJ2-5|TRBV20-1
SARDGAARETQY
>12|TRBJ2-2|TRBV20-1
SASSFTGPGELF
>11|TRBJ1-1|TRBV6-2/TRBV6-3
ASNRQDNTEAF
>14|TRBJ2-3|TRBV29-1
SVEGLPGLSTDTQY
>14|TRBJ1-1|TRBV4-1
ASSHGTGRGYTEAF
>11|TRBJ2-5|TRBV18
ASSPDLQETQY
>13|TRBJ2-7|TRBV3-1
ASSHSIRGPYEQY
>9|TRBJ2-7|TRBV12-3/TRBV12-4
ATKVGYEQY
>13|TRBJ1-2|TRBV18
ASSPGNGANYGYT
>19|TRBJ1-1|TRBV12-5
ASGLFDRGLIYGTPNTEAF
>14|TRBJ1-2|TRBV4-1
ASSQEYGQDNYGYT
>17|TRBJ2-1|TRBV6-6
ASSGTSGGSRVAYNEQF
>11|TRBJ2-1|TRBV7-9
ASSPAQHHEQF
>11|TRBJ1-2|TRBV2
ASRDRGRGGYT
>16|TRBJ2-3|TRBV3-1
ASSQGTSGGAGTDTQY
>13|TRBJ1-5|TRBV19
AAGVGLFSQQPQH
>14|TRBJ2-1|TRBV19
ASNSILAGTYNEQF
>14|TRBJ1-1|TRBV18
ASSPQGSIFGTEAF
>13|TRBJ1-1|TRBV28
ASSLPDRSETEAF
>11|TRBJ1-6|TRBV7-3
ASSPGGHSPLH
>12|TRBJ1-5|TRBV2
ASSAGTGAQPQH
>13|TRBJ1-2|TRBV7-9
ASSLGFGPNYGYT
>13|TRBJ2-1|TRBV7-9
ASSSRDRYGFEQF
>12|TRBJ2-5|TRBV5-1
ASSRTSGAETQY
>10|TRBJ2-4|TRBV20-1
SANTAGRIQY
>11|TRBJ2-4|TRBV5-5
ASSLGGVAIQY
>14|TRBJ2-7|TRBV4-3
ASSREGGASSYEQY
>13|TRBJ1-5|TRBV6-5
ASRLHGPGGQPQH
>12|TRBJ2-3|TRBV27
ASSLRDRTDTQY
>14|TRBJ1-2|TRBV5-4
ASSLVILQGRDGYT
>14|TRBJ2-2|TRBV20-1
SARNPGLANTGELF